This T cell receptor delta chain was documented in a study of human gamma delta and Vdelta1 T cells listed by TCRdb under 2018. At the level of the whole study: In this study, the researchers looked at Delta One T cells, which are Vd1+ gamma-delta T cells, to see how well they work as cytotoxic effectors against acute myeloid leukemia.

This clone was detected only a few times. The antigen this receptor binds is unknown. Base qualities are not provided; no much larger clone lies one nucleotide away. The library was produced with PCR. Reads for this sample came from an Illumina MiSeq. With CATT, TCRdb called clones again from the public reads; duplicate DNA rows were later joined. This sample has approximately 6,300 delta-chain clones in its table, and about a tenth of those were observed once. The ten largest clones represent around an eighth of the sample. The CDR3 goes from the cysteine to the phenylalanine over 20 residues. The retained sequence is limited to the CDR3, 60 bases, with the frame set at the first base. V loses 4 bases of germline sequence and J loses 0 bases, and the interval between the two ends is 27 bases. The germline V gene specifies TSWWSYY as CDR1 and QGS as CDR2.

The source of this sequence is a human donor in good health. Rearrangement joined TRDV1 to TRDJ1, with the D gene call left open. Input material: naive CD27+ Vdelta1 gamma-delta T cells from blood. The nucleotide sequence reads as follows: TGTGCTCTTGGGGCGATCCGGGCATATCCCCGACCGTGGTACACCGATAAACTCATCTTT. It translates to CALGAIRAYPRPWYTDKLIF.